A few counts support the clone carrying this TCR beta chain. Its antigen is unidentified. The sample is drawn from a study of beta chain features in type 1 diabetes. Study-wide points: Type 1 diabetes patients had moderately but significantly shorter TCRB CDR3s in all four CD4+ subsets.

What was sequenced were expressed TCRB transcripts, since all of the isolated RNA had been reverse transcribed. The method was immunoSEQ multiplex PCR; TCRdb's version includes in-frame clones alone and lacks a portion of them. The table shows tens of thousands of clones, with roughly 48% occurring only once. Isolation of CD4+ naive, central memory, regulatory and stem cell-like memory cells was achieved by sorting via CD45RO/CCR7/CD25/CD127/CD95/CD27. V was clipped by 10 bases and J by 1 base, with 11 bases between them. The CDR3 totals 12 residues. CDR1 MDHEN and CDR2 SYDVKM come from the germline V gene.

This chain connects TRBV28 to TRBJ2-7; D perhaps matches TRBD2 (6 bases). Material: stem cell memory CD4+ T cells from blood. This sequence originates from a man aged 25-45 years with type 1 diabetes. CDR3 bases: TGTGCCACCTGGGAGGAGTCCTACGAGCAGTACTTC. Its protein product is CATWEESYEQYF.